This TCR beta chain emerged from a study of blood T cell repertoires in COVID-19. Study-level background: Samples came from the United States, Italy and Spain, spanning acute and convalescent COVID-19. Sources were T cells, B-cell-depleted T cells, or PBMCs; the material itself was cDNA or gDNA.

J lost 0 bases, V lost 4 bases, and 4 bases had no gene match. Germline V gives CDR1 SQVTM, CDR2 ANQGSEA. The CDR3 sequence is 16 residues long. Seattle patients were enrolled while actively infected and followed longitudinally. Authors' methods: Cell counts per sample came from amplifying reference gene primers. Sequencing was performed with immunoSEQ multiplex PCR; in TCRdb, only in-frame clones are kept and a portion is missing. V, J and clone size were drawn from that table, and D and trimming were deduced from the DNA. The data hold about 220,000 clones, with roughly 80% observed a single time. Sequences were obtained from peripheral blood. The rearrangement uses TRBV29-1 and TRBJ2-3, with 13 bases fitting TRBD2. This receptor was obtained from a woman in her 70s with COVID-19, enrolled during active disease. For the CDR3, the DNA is TGCAGCGTTGTCCCGGGACTAGCGGGGAGCACAGATACGCAGTATTTT. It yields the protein CSVVPGLAGSTDTQYF.